What follows are 29 T cell receptor beta chains derived from one specimen sequenced in a study of Ad26.COV2.S vaccination and SARS-CoV-2 variants (dated by TCRdb to the early 2020s). Per the publication, the treatment or condition label means: roughly 19 received Ad26.COV2.S at low or high dose, single or two shots; about 5 received placebo; per-sample allocation not given. For vaccine and placebo recipients, repertoires were sequenced using samples collected on day 63 after the first injection. The library was generated by the immunoSEQ multiplex PCR assay. The immuneACCESS repertoire file appears here via TCRdb, limited to in-frame rearrangements. These files lack a portion of the clones; in checked studies, under half of the deficit traces to unresolved V genes, and the cause of the others is not known. Recorded for this sample are 400,000 to 450,000 clones; 90% of them occurred a single time. The ten largest clonotypes hold approximately 12% of the sample.

Specimen: peripheral blood, collected in a trial of Ad26.COV2.S vaccine versus placebo. Source of these receptors: a person aged 18 to 65 who received the Ad26.COV2.S COVID-19 vaccine or a placebo.

V is TRBV3-1 (or the pseudogene TRBV3-2) and J is TRBJ1-2; D call uncertain. Germline CDR1 reads LGHDT; CDR2 reads YNNKEL (reference sequence). Trimming shortened V by 3 bases and J by 0 bases, and 8 bases separated the two germline ends. This CDR3 spans 14 amino acids. The CDR3 is CASSHPGANYGYTF. Here the CDR3 DNA reads TGTGCCAGCAGCCACCCAGGAGCTAACTATGGCTACACCTTC.

V is TRBV5-1 and J is TRBJ2-3, with D hard to call. This CDR3 has 15 residues. V was trimmed by 1 base and J by 5 bases, leaving 14 bases between them. Germline lookup yields CDR1 SGHRS and CDR2 YFSETQ. The CDR3 protein is CASSLMAPLGDTQYF. The DNA of the CDR3 is TGCGCCAGCAGCTTGATGGCCCCATTGGGAGATACGCAGTATTTT.

This chain connects TRBV4-3 to TRBJ2-3; 7 nucleotides align to TRBD2. The V gene's germline CDR1 is LGHNA and CDR2 YSLEER. This CDR3 has 18 residues. J gave up 0 bases and V 1 base, and 10 bases lay outside the gene matches. CDR3 sequence reads: CASSQGGAAGRSTDTQYF. Written as DNA, the CDR3 is TGCGCCAGCAGCCAAGGAGGGGCAGCGGGAAGAAGCACAGATACGCAGTATTTT.

The chain recombines TRBV5-6 with TRBJ2-7; 7 bases are shared with TRBD2. Losses at the gene ends were 0 bases for V and 4 bases for J; bases not matched to a gene: 7. There are 15 residues in the CDR3. Germline V CDR1 and CDR2: SGHDT, YYEEEE. CDR3 in DNA: TGTGCCAGCAGCTTGGGAGGGAGGGGAAAATACGAGCAGTACTTC. Translation gives CASSLGGRGKYEQYF.

This clone was seen once. This chain uses TRBV24-1 with TRBJ2-3, with D maybe TRBD2 (7 bases). Trimming shortened V by 3 bases and J by 3 bases, and 12 bases separated the two germline ends. The CDR3 is 15 residues long. Germline lookup yields CDR1 KGHDR and CDR2 SFDVKD. The CDR3: CATSDKGEGTDTQYF. CDR3 sequence (DNA): TGTGCCACCAGTGATAAGGGGGAGGGGACAGATACGCAGTATTTT.

The V and J genes are TRBV5-6 and TRBJ2-5; 9 bases line up with TRBD1. This CDR3 is 14 amino acids long. Per germline, CDR1 SGHDT and CDR2 YYEEEE. Losses at the gene ends were 4 bases for V and 5 bases for J; bases not matched to a gene: 6. The CDR3 here is CASSRQGGQETQYF. The DNA of the CDR3 is TGTGCCAGCAGCCGACAGGGGGGTCAGGAGACCCAGTACTTC.

This chain joins TRBV6-2 or TRBV6-3 and TRBJ2-5, with D tentatively TRBD2 (5 bases). V lost 1 base and J 3 bases, leaving 9 bases between the germline ends. This CDR3 is built from 14 residues. Germline V lookup: CDR1 MNHEY, CDR2 SVGEGT. CDR3: CASSYYGLEETQYF. Written as DNA, the CDR3 is TGTGCCAGCAGTTACTATGGACTGGAAGAGACCCAGTACTTC.

Turning to this clone: A junction boundary mismatches the germline segment, possibly from a read error. The chain combines TRBV7-8 with TRBJ2-2; 9 bases are shared with TRBD1. Germline CDR1 and CDR2: SGHVS and FQNEAQ. The CDR3 is 16 amino acids. CDR3 sequence (DNA): TGTGCCAGCACCTTAGGGGGACAGGGAACACCGGTGGAGCTGTTTTTT. Amino acids: CASTLGGQGTPVELFF.

This clone has more than one count but fewer than ten. The chain carries TRBV18 and TRBJ1-5, with 10 positions matching TRBD1. The CDR3 runs 15 residues. J lost 2 bases, V lost 4 bases, and 2 bases had no gene match. The germline V gene encodes CDR1 KGHSH and CDR2 LQKENI. CDR3 region: CASSQGTGGNQPQHF. The CDR3 DNA reads TGTGCCAGCTCACAGGGGACAGGGGGCAATCAGCCCCAGCATTTT.

The chain has TRBV2 and TRBJ2-7; 9 bases align to TRBD1. CDR1 is SNHLY, CDR2 FYNNEI, per germline. The V segment lost 7 bases and the J segment 3 bases; nucleotides outside the gene matches: 10. CDR3 length: 15 residues. This CDR3 reads CASTEGQGLYYEQYF. Here the CDR3 DNA reads TGTGCCAGCACCGAGGGACAGGGCCTTTACTACGAGCAGTACTTC.

The J gene is TRBJ2-1, the V gene TRBV6-5; 7 nucleotides line up with TRBD1. V shed 4 bases, J shed 7 bases, and the junction held 13 bases outside the gene matches. CDR3 length equals 16 residues. CDR1 and CDR2 (germline): MNHEY, SVGAGI. CDR3 amino acids: CASSSRPQTGWNEQFF. Written as DNA, the CDR3 is TGTGCCAGCAGTTCCCGACCCCAGACAGGGTGGAATGAGCAGTTCTTC.

This clone was observed a few times. The chain employs TRBV5-1 and TRBJ1-3; 7 bases map to TRBD1. V shed 4 bases, J shed 0 bases, and the junction held 10 bases outside the gene matches. Germline values: CDR1 SGHRS, CDR2 YFSETQ. There are 17 residues in the CDR3. This CDR3 reads CASSPWTGQNSGNTIYF. CDR3 DNA: TGCGCCAGCAGCCCGTGGACAGGCCAAAACTCTGGAAACACCATATATTTT.

J is TRBJ2-1 and V is TRBV21-1. TRBV21-1 is tagged as a pseudogene. CDR3 size: 23 residues. CDR3 amino acids: CASSRTTRPSPHPLGLSYNEQFF. The CDR3 DNA reads TGTGCCAGCAGCAGAACCACTCGGCCCTCTCCGCACCCACTCGGCCTCTCCTACAATGAGCAGTTCTTC.

V and J are TRBV27 and TRBJ1-4; possible D gene TRBD1, 5 bases. Germline V gene sequence: CDR1 MNHEY, CDR2 SMNVEV (reference sequence). V lost 6 bases and J 5 bases, leaving 7 bases between the germline ends. The CDR3 contains 12 residues. CDR3 DNA sequence: TGTGCCAGCAGGGGGCCCAATGAAAAACTGTTTTTT. Translated: CASRGPNEKLFF. The full variable domain, its missing parts supplied by reference TRBV27 and TRBJ1-4, is EAQVTQNPRYLITVTGKKLTVTCSQNMNHEYMSWYRQDPGLGLRQIYYSMNVEVTDKGDVPEGYKVSRKEKRNFPLILESPSPNQTSLYFCASRGPNEKLFFGSGTQLSVL.

The chain carries TRBV30 and TRBJ2-4; 9 nucleotides match TRBD2. Germline V gives CDR1 GTSNPN, CDR2 SVGIG (reference sequence). This CDR3 has 15 residues. V was pared by 2 bases and J by 0 bases, with 2 bases of the junction left unmatched. The CDR3 DNA sequence: TGTGCCTGGAGTCCACTAGCGGGAGCCAAAAACATTCAGTACTTC. Translating gives CAWSPLAGAKNIQYF.

The chain links TRBV7-8 to TRBJ2-7; TRBD1 aligns across 9 bases. The CDR3 totals 14 residues. V was pared by 6 bases and J by 7 bases, with 10 bases of the junction left unmatched. Germline V CDR1 and CDR2: SGHVS, FQNEAQ. The CDR3 sequence: CASRDGQGTGEQYF. CDR3 nucleotide sequence: TGTGCCAGCAGAGATGGACAGGGGACAGGGGAGCAGTACTTC.

This chain joins TRBV29-1 and TRBJ2-2; a weak D match, TRBD1 (6 bases). This CDR3 comprises 11 residues. Trimming shortened V by 2 bases and J by 13 bases, and 11 bases separated the two germline ends. Germline CDR1 reads SQVTM; CDR2 reads ANQGSEA. The CDR3 reads CSVESGVRLFF. In DNA form, the CDR3 reads TGCAGCGTTGAATCAGGGGTGAGGCTGTTTTTT.

In DNA, the CDR3 is TGTGCCAGCAGCTTATGGCCATCTCTGTTTTTT. Protein: CASSLWPSLFF. V gene TRBV11-2 combines with J gene TRBJ2-2, with D uncertain. Germline CDR1 SGHAT, CDR2 FQNNGV. Trimming left V 2 bases short and J 14 bases short, with 9 bases between. The CDR3 contains 11 residues.

V usage is TRBV12-3 or TRBV12-4 and J usage is TRBJ1-4; maybe TRBD1 (5 bases). CDR3 size: 13 residues. Trimming shortened V by 1 base and J by 8 bases, and 8 bases separated the two germline ends. The CDR3 loop reads CASSLERGEKLFF. CDR3 DNA sequence: TGTGCCAGCAGTTTAGAACGGGGGGAAAAACTGTTTTTT.

This chain joins TRBV30 and TRBJ1-4, with D hard to call. This CDR3 is built from 11 residues. Trimming pared 2 bases from V and 8 bases from J, leaving 6 bases between. Germline CDR1 reads GTSNPN; CDR2 reads SVGIG (reference sequence). The CDR3 coding sequence is TGTGCCTGGAGTAACGGGGAAAAACTGTTTTTT. Protein sequence: CAWSNGEKLFF.

This rearrangement joins TRBV9 to TRBJ1-4; no reliable D call. CDR3 length: 16 amino acids. V was clipped by 3 bases and J by 3 bases, with 15 bases between them. Looked up from germline, CDR1 is SGDLS and CDR2 is YYNGEE. Here the CDR3 DNA reads TGTGCCAGCAGCGGACACGCGGGCCCTGCTAATGAAAAACTGTTTTTT. The encoded protein is CASSGHAGPANEKLFF. The variable domain in full, with the rest retrieved from reference TRBV9 and TRBJ1-4, is DSGVTQTPKHLITATGQRVTLRCSPRSGDLSVYWYQQSLDQGLQFLIQYYNGEERAKGNILERFSAQQFPDLHSELNLSSLELGDSALYFCASSGHAGPANEKLFFGSGTQLSVL.

This chain uses TRBV3-1 (or the pseudogene TRBV3-2) with TRBJ2-1, with 8 bases matching TRBD2. Germline V lookup: CDR1 LGHDT, CDR2 YNNKEL (reference sequence). V was pared by 1 base and J by 0 bases, with 5 bases of the junction left unmatched. The CDR3 is made up of 17 amino acids. The CDR3 sequence: CASSQVSGRDSYNEQFF. In DNA, the CDR3 is TGTGCCAGCAGCCAAGTGTCCGGGAGGGACTCCTACAATGAGCAGTTCTTC.

The chain is built from TRBV3-1 (or the pseudogene TRBV3-2) and TRBJ2-5; 13 nucleotides align to TRBD2. Germline CDR1 reads LGHDT; CDR2 reads YNNKEL (reference sequence). CDR3 length equals 17 residues. The J segment lost 0 bases and the V segment lost 4 bases, leaving 5 bases of the junction unmatched. The CDR3 nucleotides are TGTGCCAGCAGCCGCGGACTAGCGGGAGTCAACCAAGAGACCCAGTACTTC. Protein product: CASSRGLAGVNQETQYF.

The chain has TRBV28 and TRBJ2-7, with a weak D call TRBD1 (6 bases). The CDR3 spans 14 residues. Germline V CDR1 and CDR2: MDHEN, SYDVKM. The V end was cut by 5 bases, the J end by 4 bases, with 15 bases between. CDR3 sequence reads: CASSVRGRGYEQYF. CDR3 nucleotides: TGTGCCAGCAGTGTCCGGGGCAGGGGATACGAGCAGTACTTC. Based on the CDR3 plus reference TRBV28 and TRBJ2-7, the full variable domain is DVKVTQSSRYLVKRTGEKVFLECVQDMDHENMFWYRQDPGLGLRLIYFSYDVKMKEKGDIPEGYSVSREKKERFSLILESASTNQTSMYLCASSVRGRGYEQYFGPGTRLTVT.

This clone appeared a single time. The chain combines TRBV15 with TRBJ2-3; D is unresolved. The CDR3 has 14 amino acids. Germline V CDR1 and CDR2: LNHNV, YYDKDF (reference sequence). V was clipped by 1 base and J by 4 bases, with 9 bases between them. CDR3 in amino acids: CATSRVPGADTQYF. CDR3 coding DNA: TGTGCCACCAGCAGAGTTCCGGGTGCAGATACGCAGTATTTT.

The rearrangement joins TRBV4-3 to TRBJ2-2, with 12 positions matching TRBD2. Trimming at V came to 2 bases and at J to 4 bases, leaving 8 bases not matched to a gene. Germline CDR1 and CDR2: LGHNA and YSLEER. The CDR3 is 18 amino acids. The CDR3 nucleotides read TGCGCCAGCAGCCAACGGCTAGCGGGAGGGCCAGGCACCGGGGAGCTGTTTTTT. The encoded protein is CASSQRLAGGPGTGELFF.

The chain is built from TRBV7-8 and TRBJ1-1; no definite D call. V lost 0 bases to trimming and J lost 1 base, with 15 bases between them. Looked up from germline, CDR1 is SGHVS and CDR2 is FQNEAQ. The CDR3 has 17 amino acids. CDR3 DNA sequence: TGTGCCAGCAGCTTAGCGTACGGTAGTCGGGAGAACACTGAAGCTTTCTTT. Translation: CASSLAYGSRENTEAFF.

The chain employs TRBV18 and TRBJ1-4; no definite D call. The V and J ends lost 3 bases and 0 bases respectively, with 5 bases between them. Germline V gives CDR1 KGHSH, CDR2 LQKENI. This CDR3 is 14 amino acids long. The CDR3: CASSPRATNEKLFF. Here the CDR3 DNA reads TGTGCCAGCTCACCCCGGGCAACTAATGAAAAACTGTTTTTT.

This clone was seen a single time. The V call is TRBV7-3, the J call TRBJ2-1; D unresolved. Germline-derived CDR1 and CDR2 are SGHTA and FQGTGA. The CDR3 loop spans 13 amino acids. V was clipped by 0 bases and J by 7 bases, with 7 bases between them. The CDR3 sequence is CASSLTRLNEQFF. The CDR3 DNA reads TGTGCCAGCAGCTTAACGCGGCTTAATGAGCAGTTCTTC.